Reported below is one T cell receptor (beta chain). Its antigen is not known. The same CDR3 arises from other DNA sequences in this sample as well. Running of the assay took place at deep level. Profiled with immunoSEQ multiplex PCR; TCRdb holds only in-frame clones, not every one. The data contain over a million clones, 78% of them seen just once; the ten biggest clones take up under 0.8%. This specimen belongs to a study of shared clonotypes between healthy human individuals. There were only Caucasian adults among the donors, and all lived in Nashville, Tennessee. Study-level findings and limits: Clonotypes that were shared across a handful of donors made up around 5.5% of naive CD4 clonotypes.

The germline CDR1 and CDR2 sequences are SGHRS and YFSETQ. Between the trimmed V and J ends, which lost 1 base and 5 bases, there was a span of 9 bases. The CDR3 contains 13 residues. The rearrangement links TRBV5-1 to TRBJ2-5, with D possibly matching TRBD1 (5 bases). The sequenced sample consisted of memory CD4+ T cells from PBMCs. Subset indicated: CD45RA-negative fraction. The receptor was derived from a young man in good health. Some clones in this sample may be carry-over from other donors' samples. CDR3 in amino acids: CASSLSGSETQYF. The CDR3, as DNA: TGCGCCAGCAGCTTGTCAGGGTCCGAGACCCAGTACTTC.